One and the same sample provided the 9 T cell receptor beta chains below, sequenced in a study of shared clonotypes between healthy human individuals (dated by TCRdb to about 2020). The library relied on the immunoSEQ multiplex PCR assay. The clones in this table, taken by TCRdb from immuneACCESS, are in-frame only. Not every clone is retained; where verified, under half of the shortfall comes from an unresolved V gene, and the cause of the rest is unknown. The table for this sample lists 740,000 or so clones; about three quarters of them were counted only once. Around 1.8% of the sample rests with the top ten. The source material was memory CD4+ T cells sorted from blood. This sample's cell subset or site label indicates: CD45RA-negative fraction. Receptors were obtained from a woman aged 25-40 years in good health.

V gene TRBV30 combines with J gene TRBJ1-4, with D uncertain. V was cut by 0 bases and J by 0 bases, with 5 bases left in between. Germline V gene data show CDR1 as GTSNPN and CDR2 as SVGIG (reference sequence). This CDR3 spans 14 amino acids. The DNA for the CDR3 is TGTGCCTGGAGTGTATCCCCAACTAATGAAAAACTGTTTTTT. Protein sequence: CAWSVSPTNEKLFF.

The CDR3 reads CASSLRVPGELFF. CDR3 nucleotide sequence: TGTGCCAGCAGTTTAAGGGTACCCGGGGAGCTGTTTTTT. V usage is TRBV27 and J usage is TRBJ2-2; no clear D gene. The germline V gene has CDR1 MNHEY and CDR2 SMNVEV (reference sequence). The V gene lost 2 bases and the J gene lost 6 bases, with 7 bases spanning the gap. The CDR3 length is 13 residues.

This clone was observed a few times. This chain joins TRBV7-2 and TRBJ2-1; TRBD2 matches at 11 bases. This CDR3 is 15 amino acids long. Germline CDR1 SGHTA, CDR2 FQGNSA. V lost 4 bases to trimming and J lost 8 bases; unmatched junction nucleotides: 7. The DNA of the CDR3 is TGTGCCAGCAGCTCCGTAGCGGGAGGGTGGTATGAGCAGTTCTTC. It translates to CASSSVAGGWYEQFF.

The chain recombines TRBV28 with TRBJ1-1; no definite D call. The CDR3 totals 12 residues. Trimming cost V 1 base and J 7 bases, with 7 bases left between them. Germline V gives CDR1 MDHEN, CDR2 SYDVKM. The CDR3: CASSLLGIEAFF. DNA for the CDR3: TGTGCCAGCAGTTTATTAGGGATTGAAGCTTTCTTT.

This clone was detected a few times. The chain joins TRBV6-6 to TRBJ1-2, with a possible D match to TRBD1 (6 bases). The ends were cut back, 7 bases at V and 1 base at J, with 10 bases in the middle. CDR1 and CDR2 (germline): MNHNY, SVGAGI (reference sequence). CDR3 length equals 13 residues. The CDR3 spells CASKYRDNYGYTF. The DNA for the CDR3 is TGTGCCAGCAAGTACAGGGATAACTATGGCTACACCTTC.

This clone was picked up a small number of times. The CDR3 DNA sequence: TGTGCCAGCAGCAACCTACAGGGGCGCCATGAAAAACTGTTTTTT. Amino acids: CASSNLQGRHEKLFF. The chain recombines TRBV2 with TRBJ1-4, with TRBD1 matching over 7 bases. With V trimmed by 6 bases and J by 6 bases, 10 bases remained unmatched. The germline V gene has CDR1 SNHLY and CDR2 FYNNEI. This CDR3 region has 15 residues.

The chain has TRBV27 and TRBJ2-3; 13 bases are a match to TRBD2. This CDR3 is 19 amino acids long. The germline gives CDR1 MNHEY, CDR2 SMNVEV (reference sequence). The V and J ends lost 3 bases and 1 base, in that order; junction bases with no gene match: 10. The CDR3 is CASSFRGLAGEEGTDTQYF. The DNA of the CDR3 is TGTGCCAGCAGTTTTCGCGGACTAGCGGGGGAGGAGGGCACAGATACGCAGTATTTT.

The chain joins TRBV10-3 to TRBJ2-6; TRBD1 matches at 11 bases. Germline lookup yields CDR1 ENHRY and CDR2 SYGVKD. This CDR3 has 17 amino acids. Unmatched junction bases numbered 8, after V lost 6 bases and J lost 4 bases. CDR3 sequence reads: CAISSGQGARGANVLTF. The CDR3 region has the DNA TGTGCCATCAGCTCCGGACAGGGGGCGAGAGGGGCCAACGTCCTGACTTTC.

V and J are TRBV11-2 and TRBJ1-1; D is undetermined. CDR1 is SGHAT, CDR2 FQNNGV, per germline. The CDR3 has 14 amino acids. Trimming shortened V by 1 base and J by 1 base, and 7 bases separated the two germline ends. CDR3 sequence: CASSLATENTEAFF. The CDR3 DNA follows: TGTGCCAGCAGCTTAGCCACGGAGAACACTGAAGCTTTCTTT.